Here is one T cell receptor (beta chain) with its context. The sample belongs to a study of blood T cell repertoires in COVID-19. Overall study: Material from acute and convalescent COVID-19 was sourced from the United States, Italy and Spain. The cDNA or gDNA used as material had been derived from T cells, B-cell-depleted T cells, or PBMCs.

Clones were read by immunoSEQ multiplex PCR, and TCRdb kept only the in-frame ones, dropping some. The data contain more than 300,000 clones, approximately 90% of them singletons. J lost 3 bases, V lost 0 bases, and 6 bases had no gene match. CDR3 length equals 16 residues. Germline V gene lookup returns CDR1 SGHRS and CDR2 YFSETQ. The chain combines TRBV5-1 with TRBJ2-3; 8 bases agree with TRBD2. Sequenced: peripheral blood. The receptor's source is a woman aged 18-35 years who had recovered from COVID-19. DNA for the CDR3: TGCGCCAGCAGCTTGGCCCCCCGGGAGGGGACAGATACGCAGTATTTT. Residues: CASSLAPREGTDTQYF.